The entry below describes one T cell receptor (beta chain). The antigen remains undetermined. This sample was taken from a study of cytomegalovirus exposure and HLA in healthy donors. Study-wide results and caveats: Later on, analysis showed that most CMV-associated TCR beta chains appeared to be HLA-restricted. Altogether, 160 or so TCR beta chains were recorded as cytomegalovirus-associated.

Trimming removed 1 base from V and 5 bases from J, with 11 bases in between. This CDR3 has 14 amino acids. In germline, CDR1 is SEHNR, CDR2 FQNEAQ (reference sequence). With 60 Vbeta and 13 Jbeta primers, the PCR was carried out. Assay used: immunoSEQ multiplex PCR; TCRdb lists only in-frame clones, some missing. The sample contains around 200,000 clones, around 79% of which appear only once. The chain employs TRBV7-9 and TRBJ1-1; TRBD1 is a possible D gene (5 bases). The receptor was isolated from a young man in good health and CMV-seronegative. Material: PBMCs. The CDR3, as DNA: TGTGCCAGCAGCTTAGGTCAGGGCTTGACTGAAGCTTTCTTT. It is translated as CASSLGQGLTEAFF.